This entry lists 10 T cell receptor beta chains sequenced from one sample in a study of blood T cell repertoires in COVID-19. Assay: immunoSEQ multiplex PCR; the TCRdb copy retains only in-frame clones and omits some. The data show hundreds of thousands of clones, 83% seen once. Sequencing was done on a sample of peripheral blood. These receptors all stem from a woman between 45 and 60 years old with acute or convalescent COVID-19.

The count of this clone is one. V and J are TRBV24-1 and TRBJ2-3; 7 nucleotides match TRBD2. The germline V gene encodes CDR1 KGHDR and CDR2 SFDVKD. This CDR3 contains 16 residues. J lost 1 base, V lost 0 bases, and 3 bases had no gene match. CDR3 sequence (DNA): TGTGCCACCAGTGATTTGGGCGGGAGCCGCACAGATACGCAGTATTTT. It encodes CATSDLGGSRTDTQYF.

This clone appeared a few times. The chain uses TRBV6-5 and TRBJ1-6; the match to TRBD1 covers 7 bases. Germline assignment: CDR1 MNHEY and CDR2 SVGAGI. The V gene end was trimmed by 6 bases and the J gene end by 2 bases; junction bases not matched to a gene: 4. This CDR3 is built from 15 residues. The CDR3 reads CASRRGQTYNSPLHF. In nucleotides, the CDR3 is TGTGCCAGCAGGAGGGGACAGACCTATAATTCACCCCTCCACTTT.

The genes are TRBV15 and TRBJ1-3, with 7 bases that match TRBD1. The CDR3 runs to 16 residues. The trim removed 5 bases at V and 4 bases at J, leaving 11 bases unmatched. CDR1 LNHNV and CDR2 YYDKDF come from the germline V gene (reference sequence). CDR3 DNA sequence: TGTGCCACCAGCGGGGGGACAGAAGGTTCGGGAAACACCATATATTTT. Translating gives CATSGGTEGSGNTIYF.

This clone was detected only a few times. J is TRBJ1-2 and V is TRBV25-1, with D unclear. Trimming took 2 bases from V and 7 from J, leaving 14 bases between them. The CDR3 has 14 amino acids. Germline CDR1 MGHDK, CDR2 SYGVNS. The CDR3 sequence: CASSEDSGYGGYTF. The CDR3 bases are TGTGCCAGCAGTGAAGACTCGGGGTACGGTGGCTACACCTTC.

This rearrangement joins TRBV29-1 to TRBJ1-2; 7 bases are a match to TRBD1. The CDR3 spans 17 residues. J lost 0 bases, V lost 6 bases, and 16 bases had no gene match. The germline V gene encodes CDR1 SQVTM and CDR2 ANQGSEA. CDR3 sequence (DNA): TGCAGCGTGCCAACGACAGGGAAAAGCTTAGCTAACTATGGCTACACCTTC. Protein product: CSVPTTGKSLANYGYTF.

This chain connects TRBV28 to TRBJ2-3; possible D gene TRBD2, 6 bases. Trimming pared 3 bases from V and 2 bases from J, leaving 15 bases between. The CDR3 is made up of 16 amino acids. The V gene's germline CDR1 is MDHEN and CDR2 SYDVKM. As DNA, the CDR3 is TGTGCCAGCAGTTTTGGGGCGGGACCCCTCACAGATACGCAGTATTTT. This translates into CASSFGAGPLTDTQYF.

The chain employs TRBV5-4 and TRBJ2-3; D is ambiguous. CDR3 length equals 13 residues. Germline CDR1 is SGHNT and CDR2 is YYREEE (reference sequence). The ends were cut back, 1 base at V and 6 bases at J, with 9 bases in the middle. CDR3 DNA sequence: TGTGCCAGCAGCTTGCAGGTGACGGATACGCAGTATTTT. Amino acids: CASSLQVTDTQYF.

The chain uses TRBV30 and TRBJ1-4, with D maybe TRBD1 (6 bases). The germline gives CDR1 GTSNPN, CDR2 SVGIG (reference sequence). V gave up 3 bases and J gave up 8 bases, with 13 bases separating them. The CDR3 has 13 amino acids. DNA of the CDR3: TGTGCCTGGAGAGATAGGGGGTTAGAAAAACTGTTTTTT. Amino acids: CAWRDRGLEKLFF.

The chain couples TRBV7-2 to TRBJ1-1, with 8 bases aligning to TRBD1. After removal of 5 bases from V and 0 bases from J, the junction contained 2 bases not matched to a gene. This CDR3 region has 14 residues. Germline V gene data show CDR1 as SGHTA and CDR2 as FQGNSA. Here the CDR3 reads CASSLGQVNTEAFF. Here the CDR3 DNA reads TGTGCCAGCAGCCTGGGACAGGTGAACACTGAAGCTTTCTTT. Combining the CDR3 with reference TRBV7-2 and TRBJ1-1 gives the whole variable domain GAGVSQSPSNKVTEKGKDVELRCDPISGHTALYWYRQSLGQGLEFLIYFQGNSAPDKSGLPSDRFSAERTGGSVSTLTIQRTQQEDSAVYLCASSLGQVNTEAFFGQGTRLTVV.

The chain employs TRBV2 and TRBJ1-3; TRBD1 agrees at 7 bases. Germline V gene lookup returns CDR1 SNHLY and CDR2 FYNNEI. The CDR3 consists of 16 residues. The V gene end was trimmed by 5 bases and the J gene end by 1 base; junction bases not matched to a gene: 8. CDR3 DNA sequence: TGTGCCAGCAGTCAGGACAGGCCCTCTTCTGGAAACACCATATATTTT. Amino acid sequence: CASSQDRPSSGNTIYF.